The 18 T cell receptor beta chains reported below all come from one sample, sequenced in a study of blood T cell repertoires in COVID-19 (dated by TCRdb to the early 2020s). Library creation used the immunoSEQ multiplex PCR assay. Drawn from immuneACCESS, this table holds only the in-frame rearrangements with V and J called that TCRdb kept. Clones are partly lost; checked studies trace under half to an unresolved V gene and leave the rest unexplained. The sample includes approximately 92,000 clones, with around 84% observed a single time. The ten largest clones capture less than 2% of the sample. Input material: peripheral blood. Source of these receptors: a man in his sixties or seventies with active or convalescent COVID-19.

The rearrangement joins TRBV24-1 to TRBJ1-5; perhaps TRBD1 as D (6 bases). V was cut by 4 bases and J by 6 bases, with 12 bases left in between. Per the germline V gene, CDR1 is KGHDR and CDR2 is SFDVKD. This CDR3 spans 14 amino acids. CDR3 residues: CATSDPNRAQPQHF. The CDR3 nucleotides are TGTGCCACCAGTGACCCCAACAGGGCTCAGCCCCAGCATTTT.

The chain carries TRBV5-1 and TRBJ1-2; D is perhaps TRBD1 (5 bases). CDR1 is SGHRS and CDR2 is YFSETQ in the germline V gene. V was shortened by 4 bases and J by 2 bases, with 12 bases between the two germline ends. This CDR3 region has 14 residues. CDR3 in DNA: TGCGCCAGCAGCCCCTCAGGGATGAACTATGGCTACACCTTC. It specifies CASSPSGMNYGYTF.

The J gene is TRBJ2-2, the V gene TRBV7-3; D is uncertain. Germline V gene data show CDR1 as SGHTA and CDR2 as FQGTGA. Trimming took 0 bases from V and 4 from J, leaving 12 bases between them. CDR3 length equals 16 residues. Written as DNA, the CDR3 is TGTGCCAGCAGCTTAACTCCCAATCCCAGCACCGGGGAGCTGTTTTTT. It codes for CASSLTPNPSTGELFF.

The gene calls are TRBV9 and TRBJ2-1; 11 bases are a match to TRBD2. The length of the CDR3 is 15 residues. CDR1 and CDR2 from the germline V gene are SGDLS and YYNGEE. Germline trimming cut 3 bases from V and 9 bases from J; bases unmatched to any gene: 8. CDR3 loop: CASSATSGGTGEQFF. CDR3 nucleotides: TGTGCCAGCAGCGCCACTAGCGGGGGTACGGGTGAGCAGTTCTTC.

The rearrangement links TRBV2 to TRBJ1-5; D is unclear. V lost 2 bases to trimming and J lost 3 bases, with 11 bases between them. Germline loops: CDR1 SNHLY, CDR2 FYNNEI. The CDR3 loop spans 15 amino acids. Here the CDR3 reads CASSEIEGYNQPQHF. The CDR3 DNA reads TGTGCCAGCAGTGAAATAGAGGGATACAATCAGCCCCAGCATTTT.

The V call is TRBV28, the J call TRBJ1-2, with 7 nucleotides matching TRBD1. Trimming removed 5 bases from V and 2 bases from J; junction bases left unmatched: 11. CDR3 size: 16 residues. Germline V gives CDR1 MDHEN, CDR2 SYDVKM. The DNA for the CDR3 is TGTGCCAGCAGTAATCCTGGGGGGACAGAGAACTATGGCTACACCTTC. Amino acid sequence: CASSNPGGTENYGYTF.

CDR3 DNA: TGTGCCAGCTCTGTGGGACTAGCAGGGAATGAGCAGTTCTTC. This gives the protein CASSVGLAGNEQFF. V is TRBV18 and J is TRBJ2-1, with 9 bases that match TRBD2. Germline-derived CDR1 and CDR2 are KGHSH and LQKENI. The CDR3 length is 14 residues. The junction had 7 bases not matched to a gene; V was cut back by 6 bases and J by 7 bases.

The chain combines TRBV4-3 with TRBJ2-3; 8 positions match TRBD2. Germline CDR1 LGHNA, CDR2 YSLEER. V lost 1 base and J lost 3; bases outside the gene matches: 6. The CDR3 runs to 16 residues. The CDR3 here is CASSQGFGGGTDTQYF. Here the CDR3 DNA reads TGCGCCAGCAGCCAAGGTTTCGGCGGGGGGACAGATACGCAGTATTTT.

This chain joins TRBV2 and TRBJ1-5, with a tentative D call TRBD1 (6 bases). V lost 7 bases and J lost 4, with 14 bases in between. Germline lookup yields CDR1 SNHLY and CDR2 FYNNEI. CDR3 length: 14 residues. In nucleotides, the CDR3 is TGTGCCAGCACCCCGGGACACCAGAATCAGCCCCAGCATTTT. Residues: CASTPGHQNQPQHF.

The chain employs TRBV2 and TRBJ2-1; no clear D gene. The CDR3 has 15 amino acids. Trimming pared 4 bases from V and 0 bases from J, leaving 10 bases between. Germline CDR1 reads SNHLY; CDR2 reads FYNNEI. The CDR3 DNA reads TGTGCCAGCAGTGTGCTGCTATCCTCCTACAATGAGCAGTTCTTC. Translating it yields CASSVLLSSYNEQFF.

The J gene is TRBJ2-3, the V gene TRBV14, with 11 bases aligning to TRBD2. CDR1 is SGHDN, CDR2 FVKESK, per germline. V lost 4 bases and J lost 5; bases outside the gene matches: 8. The CDR3 consists of 16 residues. The CDR3 loop is CASSPGASGGRDTQYF. The CDR3 bases are TGTGCCAGCAGCCCCGGGGCTAGCGGGGGGAGAGATACGCAGTATTTT.

The gene calls are TRBV7-9 and TRBJ1-1, with unresolved D. CDR1 and CDR2 (germline): SEHNR, FQNEAQ (reference sequence). The CDR3 is 13 residues long. The germline V and J ends were trimmed by 3 bases and 1 base, with 6 bases remaining between them. The CDR3 coding sequence is TGTGCCAGCAGCTTGTCCGGGAACACTGAAGCTTTCTTT. Protein product: CASSLSGNTEAFF.

The chain couples TRBV3-1 (or the pseudogene TRBV3-2) to TRBJ2-2; TRBD2 aligns across 8 bases. The CDR3 totals 17 residues. Germline assignment: CDR1 LGHDT and CDR2 YNNKEL (reference sequence). V was clipped by 0 bases and J by 3 bases; unmatched bases: 6. The CDR3 loop is CASSQDPAGVDTGELFF. The DNA of the CDR3 is TGTGCCAGCAGCCAAGATCCAGCGGGGGTTGACACCGGGGAGCTGTTTTTT.

Concerning this clone itself: Other DNA variants within this sample encode the same CDR3. DNA for the CDR3: TGTGCCTGGAGGGGACAGGGCAATCAGCCCCAGCATTTT. Its translation is CAWRGQGNQPQHF. The chain employs TRBV30 and TRBJ1-5, with 8 bases fitting TRBD1. Trimming at V came to 3 bases and at J to 2 bases, leaving 0 bases not matched to a gene. This CDR3 has 13 amino acids. Per the germline V gene, CDR1 is GTSNPN and CDR2 is SVGIG (reference sequence). Combining the CDR3 with reference TRBV30 and TRBJ1-5 gives the whole variable domain SQTIHQWPATLVQPVGSPLSLECTVEGTSNPNLYWYRQAAGRGLQLLFYSVGIGQISSEVPQNLSASRPQDRQFILSSKKLLLSDSGFYLCAWRGQGNQPQHFGDGTRLSIL.

V usage is TRBV5-4 and J usage is TRBJ2-3, with D tentatively TRBD2 (7 bases). The CDR3 has 15 residues. CDR1 is SGHNT and CDR2 is YYREEE in the germline V gene (reference sequence). V was clipped by 4 bases and J by 1 base, with 13 bases between them. The CDR3, as DNA: TGTGCCAGCAGCCCGGGGGGCCCGGGCACAGATACGCAGTATTTT. It translates to CASSPGGPGTDTQYF.

The sample holds one count of this clone. The chain employs TRBV19 and TRBJ2-5, with D possibly being TRBD2 (7 bases). Looked up from germline, CDR1 is LNHDA and CDR2 is SQIVND (reference sequence). The CDR3 covers 16 residues. Trimming took 10 bases from V and 2 from J, leaving 23 bases between them. The CDR3 DNA sequence: TGTGCCACCGGGAGGTCCGCGGGAAGGGGGCAAGAGACCCAGTACTTC. It is translated as CATGRSAGRGQETQYF.

The chain combines TRBV2 with TRBJ1-2, with D unclear. V lost 6 bases to trimming and J lost 1 base, with 9 bases between them. From germline, CDR1 is SNHLY and CDR2 FYNNEI. The CDR3 extends over 13 amino acids. CDR3 nucleotides: TGTGCCAGCAGAGGAGACGTTAACTATGGCTACACCTTC. Amino acid sequence: CASRGDVNYGYTF.

This sequence joins TRBV27 and TRBJ2-7, with 9 bases that match TRBD1. The J segment lost 0 bases and the V segment lost 6 bases, leaving 12 bases of the junction unmatched. CDR3 size: 17 residues. Germline values: CDR1 MNHEY, CDR2 SMNVEV (reference sequence). The CDR3 DNA is TGTGCCAGCAGAAAAAAAACCGGGACAGGGAGCTCCTACGAGCAGTACTTC. Amino acid sequence: CASRKKTGTGSSYEQYF.